The T cell receptor beta chain described here comes from a study of human T cells and chemical hapten exposure. Study-wide background: A mostly female patient group had alopecia areata, totalis or universalis. General study findings and limits: TCRs above 1 in 1000 frequency did not change with DPC sensitization.

The time point: pre-sensitization, week 0. Described treatment: therapeutic diphenylcyclopropenone sensitization with weekly scalp DPC. Total RNA extraction was carried out from unfractionated whole blood. The CDR3 covers 15 residues. Germline V gives CDR1 MNHEY, CDR2 SVGEGT. V was clipped by 0 bases and J by 3 bases; unmatched bases: 3. The library tagged each cDNA molecule with unique molecular identifiers. From the RACE reads, TCRdb called clonotypes with MiXCR, one entry per CDR3 protein. The sample lists 380,000 or so distinct CDR3 sequences; approximately 5% were seen once. In the case of this clonotype: Antigen specificity is unknown.

Sequences were derived from whole blood, sampled in connection with sensitization to the hapten diphenylcyclopropenone (DPC). The receptor comes from a woman between 18 and 29 years old with alopecia areata. Some clones in this sample may be carry-over from other donors' samples. The chain uses TRBV6-2 or TRBV6-3 and TRBJ2-7, with 9 bases matching TRBD1. In DNA form, the CDR3 reads TGTGCCAGCAGTTACTCTGGGACAGGGCACTACGAGCAGTACTTC. Its translation is CASSYSGTGHYEQYF.